What follows describes a single TCR beta chain. What it recognizes is unknown. Sequencing used immunoSEQ multiplex PCR; TCRdb keeps in-frame clones, though not all of them. There are some 30,000 clones in the sample; approximately 89% occur only once, and approximately 13% lies in the top ten. This sample was taken from a study of regulatory and conventional T cells in RAG deficiency. Study-wide points: Compared with controls, unique Treg TCR beta sequences dropped around 100-fold in Omenn syndrome and CID/AS.

The same sample was also used in a study of regulatory T cells. That investigation notes: Primers: 52 TRBV forward and 13 TRBJ reverse.

The TCR originated in a human donor in good health. Input material: CD8+ T cells sorted from blood.

The CDR3 DNA sequence: TGTGCCAGCAGTACCGTCCGGGGGGCGAACTATGGCTACACCTTC. Amino acids: CASSTVRGANYGYTF. V gene TRBV6-5 combines with J gene TRBJ1-2; D may be TRBD1 (6 bases). The CDR3 is 15 residues long. CDR1 and CDR2 (germline): MNHEY, SVGAGI. V was clipped by 5 bases and J by 2 bases, with 15 bases between them.